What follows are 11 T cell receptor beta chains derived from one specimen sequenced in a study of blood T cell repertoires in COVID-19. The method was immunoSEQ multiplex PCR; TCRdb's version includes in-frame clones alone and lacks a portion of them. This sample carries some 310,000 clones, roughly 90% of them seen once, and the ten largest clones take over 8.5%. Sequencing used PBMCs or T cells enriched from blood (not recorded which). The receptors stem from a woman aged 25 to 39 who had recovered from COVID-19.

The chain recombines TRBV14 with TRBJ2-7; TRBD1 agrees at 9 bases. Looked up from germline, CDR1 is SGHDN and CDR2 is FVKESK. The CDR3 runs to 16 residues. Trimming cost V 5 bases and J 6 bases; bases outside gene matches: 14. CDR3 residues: CASSSPPTDRGAEQYF. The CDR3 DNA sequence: TGTGCCAGCAGCTCCCCTCCGACCGACAGGGGGGCCGAGCAGTACTTC.

The CDR3 nucleotides are TGCGCCAGCAGCTTGGGGACAGGGGTGAATTCACCCCTCCACTTT. Protein sequence: CASSLGTGVNSPLHF. The genes are TRBV5-1 and TRBJ1-6; TRBD1 matches 9 bases. Germline V gene sequence: CDR1 SGHRS, CDR2 YFSETQ. V lost 0 bases to trimming and J lost 7 bases; unmatched junction nucleotides: 2. There are 15 residues in the CDR3.

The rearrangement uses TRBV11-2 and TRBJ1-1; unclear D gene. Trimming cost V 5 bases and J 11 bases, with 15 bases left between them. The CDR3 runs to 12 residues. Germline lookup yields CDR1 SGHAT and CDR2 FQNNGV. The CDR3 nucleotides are TGTGCCAGCAGCCCTGGAGGGCGAGGGGCTTTCTTT. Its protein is CASSPGGRGAFF.

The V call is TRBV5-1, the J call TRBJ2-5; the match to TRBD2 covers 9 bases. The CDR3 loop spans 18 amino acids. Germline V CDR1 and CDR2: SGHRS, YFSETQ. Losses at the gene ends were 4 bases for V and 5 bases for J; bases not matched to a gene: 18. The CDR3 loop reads CASSRKSSGDPRLETQYF. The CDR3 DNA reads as TGCGCCAGCAGCCGCAAGTCTAGCGGGGACCCGAGGTTGGAGACCCAGTACTTC.

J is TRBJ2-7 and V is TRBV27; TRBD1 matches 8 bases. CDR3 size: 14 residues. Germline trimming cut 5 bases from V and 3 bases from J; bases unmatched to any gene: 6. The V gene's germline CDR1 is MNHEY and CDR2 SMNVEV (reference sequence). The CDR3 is CASSTGGYYYEQYF. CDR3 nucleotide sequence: TGTGCCAGCAGTACAGGGGGTTATTACTACGAGCAGTACTTC.

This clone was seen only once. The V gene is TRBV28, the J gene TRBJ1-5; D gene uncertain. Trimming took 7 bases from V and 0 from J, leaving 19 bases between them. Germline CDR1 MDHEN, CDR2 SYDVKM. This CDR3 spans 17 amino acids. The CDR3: CASKLRSAPYSNQPQHF. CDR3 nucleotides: TGTGCCAGCAAATTGCGGAGCGCCCCGTATAGCAATCAGCCCCAGCATTTT.

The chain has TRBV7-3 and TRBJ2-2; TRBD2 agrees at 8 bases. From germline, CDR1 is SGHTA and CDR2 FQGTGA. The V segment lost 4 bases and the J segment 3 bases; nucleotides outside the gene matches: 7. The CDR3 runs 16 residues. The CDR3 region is CASSSHAAGDTGELFF. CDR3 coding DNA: TGTGCCAGCAGCTCCCATGCAGCGGGGGACACCGGGGAGCTGTTTTTT.

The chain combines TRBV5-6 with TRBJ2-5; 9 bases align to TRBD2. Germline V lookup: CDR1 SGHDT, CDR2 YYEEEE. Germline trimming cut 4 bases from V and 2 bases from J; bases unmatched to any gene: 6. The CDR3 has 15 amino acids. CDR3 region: CASSLTSGEQETQYF. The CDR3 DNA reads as TGTGCCAGCAGCCTGACTAGCGGTGAGCAAGAGACCCAGTACTTC.

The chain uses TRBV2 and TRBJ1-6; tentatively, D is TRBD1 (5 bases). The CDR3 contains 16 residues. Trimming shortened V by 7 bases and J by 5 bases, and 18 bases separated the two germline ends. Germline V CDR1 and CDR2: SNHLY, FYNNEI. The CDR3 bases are TGTGCCAGCACCATGTTGGCAGGGCTCAATAATTCACCCCTCCACTTT. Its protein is CASTMLAGLNNSPLHF. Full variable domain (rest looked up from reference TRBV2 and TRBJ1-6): EPEVTQTPSHQVTQMGQEVILRCVPISNHLYFYWYRQILGQKVEFLVSFYNNEISEKSEIFDDQFSVERPDGSNFTLKIRSTKLEDSAMYFCASTMLAGLNNSPLHFGNGTRLTVT.

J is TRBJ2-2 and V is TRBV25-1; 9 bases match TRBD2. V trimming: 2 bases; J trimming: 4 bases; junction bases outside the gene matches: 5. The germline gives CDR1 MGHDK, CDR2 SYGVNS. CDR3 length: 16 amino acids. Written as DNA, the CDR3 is TGTGCCAGCAGTGAACCGCGGGAGGGACCCACCGGGGAGCTGTTTTTT. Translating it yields CASSEPREGPTGELFF.

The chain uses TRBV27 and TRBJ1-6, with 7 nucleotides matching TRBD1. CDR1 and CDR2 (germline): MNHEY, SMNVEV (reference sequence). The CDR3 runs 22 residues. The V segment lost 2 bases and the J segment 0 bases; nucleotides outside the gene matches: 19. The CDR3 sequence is CASSLLRDRHARRSSYNSPLHF. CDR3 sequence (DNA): TGTGCCAGCAGTTTACTCCGGGACAGACACGCTCGACGGAGCTCCTATAATTCACCCCTCCACTTT.